This T cell receptor beta chain was identified during a study of blood T cells in healthy people across ages. Study-wide results and caveats: Shifts in expanded clonotypes may have been confounded by donor CMV status, which was unknown. Diversity was higher, and naive CD4+ cells more numerous, in long-lived donors than in aged donors.

This CDR3 contains 15 residues. V lost 0 bases, J lost 7 bases, and 15 bases lay in between. CDR1 and CDR2 (germline): LGHNA, YNFKEQ. It was with a sample-barcoded 5' primer and a J-beta primer mix that a second PCR of roughly 7 to 12 cycles was run. TCRdb reanalysed the 5' RACE reads using MiXCR and keeps one entry per CDR3 protein. The sample comprises hundreds of thousands of distinct CDR3 sequences, 46% of which are singletons, and 15% to 20% rests with the top ten. About this clonotype itself: Its target is not known.

Material for sequencing was blood. The chain combines TRBV4-2 with TRBJ1-2, with unresolved D. This clonotype was sampled from a man older than 75 in good health. The CDR3 protein is CASSQDPQELGGYTF. CDR3 DNA: TGTGCCAGCAGCCAAGATCCCCAAGAACTAGGTGGCTACACCTTC.